Included here is one T cell receptor (beta chain) sequence, with context. The specificity of this receptor is unknown. Base qualities are not at hand, and no much larger clone is one base apart. Library method: the immunoSEQ multiplex PCR assay. The original pipeline was this. To diagnose cytomegalovirus status from the catalog of TCR beta chain sequences, a statistical classification framework was built. The source is immuneACCESS, and TCRdb retained only in-frame sequences with V and J called. Part of the clones is not carried over; for the studies checked, unresolved V genes explain less than half of this, and the remainder is unexplained. V, J and clone size were drawn from that table, and D and trimming were deduced from the DNA. The sample table lists 250,000 to 350,000 clones, around 90% of them with a count of one. The ten top clones hold over 1% of the sample. This entry comes from a study of cytomegalovirus exposure and HLA in healthy donors (dated 2017 in TCRdb). About the investigation overall: A later analysis indicated that the 130 or so validation repertoires were generated on the platform also employed for the 720 or so repertoires of the first cohort. The aim of the study was to test whether cataloging public T cell receptors could identify signatures of past pathogen exposure. Along with the approximately 600-subject first cohort, a separate validation cohort of some 130 different subjects was used. To predict cytomegalovirus infection status, the study combined high-throughput TCR immunosequencing, statistical association of individual TCRs with disease status, and machine learning. The full study reports these points: Most TCR sequences were seen in very few donors, while some public TCRs were found in many individuals. A later analysis found that TCRs clustered in the first cohort also tended to co-occur in the 120 validation repertoires, with just under 95% of cluster scores above 0. It was suggested by the authors that the approach could potentially be generalized to other disease states and immunological phenotypes. The classifier was reported to diagnose cytomegalovirus status with high specificity and sensitivity in both the original cohort and the validation cohort. A total of about 180 TCR beta chains were listed by the study as associated with cytomegalovirus. In vitro tests confirmed that a few of the cytomegalovirus-associated TCR beta chains recognize cytomegalovirus antigens. All 120 or so repertoires were used to score co-occurrence in the validation cohort in a later analysis, because that analysis had no HLA typing for the cohort.

Donors formed part of the validation cohort, which comprised 120 subjects and was distinct from the first cohort of 550 to 850 subjects. Relative to germline, V is 3 bases shorter and J is 4 bases shorter, with 10 bases between their ends. From the cysteine through the phenylalanine, the CDR3 covers 13 amino acids. Only the CDR3 portion is preserved as DNA: 39 bases, with reading frame beginning at the first base. Sequences GTSNPN (CDR1) and SVGIG (CDR2) are obtained from the germline V gene (reference sequence). Material for sequencing was PBMCs. The sequence was collected from a woman under 40 in good health and CMV-seropositive. This chain joins TRBV30 to TRBJ2-1; TRBD2 is possibly the D segment (6 matching bases). CDR3 reads: CAWRRDPYNEQFF. The nucleotide sequence is TGTGCCTGGAGGCGGGACCCTTACAATGAGCAGTTCTTC.